Presented here are 25 T cell receptor beta chains from one specimen sequenced in a study of T cell repertoires in cytomegalovirus infection. One entry per CDR3 protein results from TCRdb running MiXCR on the reads. This sample yields roughly 250,000 distinct CDR3 sequences, of which 20% to 25% are seen a single time; 15% to 20% belongs to the top ten. The sample taken for sequencing was CD8+ T cells from PBMCs. These receptors were taken from a human donor in good health (CMV status not recorded). Some clones in this sample may be carry-over from other donors' samples.

The genes are TRBV23-1 and TRBJ2-7; 8 bases are a match to TRBD2. TRBV23-1 counts as an open reading frame of uncertain function. V lost 7 bases to trimming and J lost 11 bases; unmatched junction nucleotides: 10. The CDR3 length is 12 residues. The CDR3 DNA is TGCGCCAGCAAGCCCCGGGGGGGGGAGGAGTACTTC. It is translated as CASKPRGGEEYF.

This sequence joins TRBV20-1 and TRBJ2-7, with 8 bases fitting TRBD2. Germline V lookup: CDR1 DFQATT, CDR2 SNEGSKA (reference sequence). This CDR3 region has 15 residues. The junction had 9 bases not matched to a gene; V was cut back by 5 bases and J by 0 bases. CDR3 protein: CSAGGRRGDSYEQYF. CDR3 coding DNA: TGCAGTGCTGGGGGTCGGCGGGGGGACTCCTACGAGCAGTACTTC.

This clonotype was recorded at least ten times. V and J are TRBV10-3 and TRBJ2-2; 8 bases agree with TRBD2. There are 16 residues in the CDR3. V was clipped by 6 bases and J by 10 bases; unmatched bases: 16. Germline CDR1 reads ENHRY; CDR2 reads SYGVKD. In DNA form, the CDR3 reads TGTGCCATCAGCCAGGCTCTTTCCGGGGGGGCCGAGGAGCTGTTTTTT. The encoded protein is CAISQALSGGAEELFF.

This clonotype has just a few counts. This chain uses TRBV28 with TRBJ2-3; TRBD2 aligns across 10 bases. Losses at the gene ends were 6 bases for V and 4 bases for J; bases not matched to a gene: 10. The CDR3 consists of 16 residues. Per the germline V gene, CDR1 is MDHEN and CDR2 is SYDVKM. CDR3 amino acids: CASSIVTSGLADTQYF. The CDR3 DNA follows: TGTGCCAGCAGCATCGTGACTAGCGGGCTAGCAGATACGCAGTATTTT.

This chain joins TRBV28 and TRBJ1-2, with 9 positions matching TRBD1. The CDR3 is 18 amino acids. The germline V gene has CDR1 MDHEN and CDR2 SYDVKM. Trimming removed 5 bases from V and 5 bases from J; junction bases left unmatched: 18. CDR3 in amino acids: CASSHVPRQGEGPYGYTF. CDR3 in DNA: TGTGCCAGCAGTCATGTACCGCGACAGGGGGAGGGACCTTATGGCTACACCTTC.

This clonotype came up many times. This chain links TRBV11-2 with TRBJ2-1; D is unresolved. Germline loops: CDR1 SGHAT, CDR2 FQNNGV. Trimming removed 2 bases at V and 6 bases at J, with 5 bases between. The CDR3 has 12 amino acids. The CDR3 DNA follows: TGTGCCAGCAGCTTAATGCGCAATGAGCAGTTCTTC. This codes for CASSLMRNEQFF.

This clonotype has at least ten counts. CDR3 in amino acids: CASSFILSANEQFF. CDR3 nucleotide sequence: TGTGCCAGCAGCTTTATCCTGAGCGCCAATGAGCAGTTCTTC. The chain employs TRBV7-8 and TRBJ2-1; no firm D call. Germline loops: CDR1 SGHVS, CDR2 FQNEAQ. The CDR3 is 14 residues long. The V end was cut by 3 bases, the J end by 6 bases, with 12 bases between.

This clonotype was seen a handful of times. The CDR3 here is CSARDLDHSGANVLTF. In DNA form, the CDR3 reads TGCAGTGCTAGAGATCTGGACCACTCTGGGGCCAACGTCCTGACTTTC. The V and J genes are TRBV20-1 and TRBJ2-6; D not resolved. This CDR3 comprises 16 residues. CDR1 DFQATT and CDR2 SNEGSKA come from the germline V gene (reference sequence). V shed 0 bases and J shed 0 bases, with 9 bases lying between them.

Only one count was recorded for this clonotype. The chain is built from TRBV6-5 and TRBJ2-3; no definite D call. The germline CDR1 and CDR2 sequences are MNHEY and SVGAGI. Trimming left V 6 bases short and J 1 base short, with 8 bases between. This CDR3 has 13 residues. The CDR3 region has the DNA TGTGCCAGCAGCTTCCAACGCACAGATACGCAGTATTTT. Its translation: CASSFQRTDTQYF.

This clonotype was observed a few times. V usage is TRBV20-1 and J usage is TRBJ1-1; the D gene is possibly TRBD1 (5 bases). CDR3 length: 16 amino acids. Germline V lookup: CDR1 DFQATT, CDR2 SNEGSKA (reference sequence). Trimming cost V 1 base and J 2 bases, with 17 bases left between them. The CDR3 protein is CSARAALEGINTEAFF. The DNA of the CDR3 is TGCAGTGCTAGAGCGGCACTCGAGGGGATCAACACTGAAGCTTTCTTT.

The gene calls are TRBV12-3 or TRBV12-4 and TRBJ2-4; the match to TRBD1 covers 9 bases. V trimming: 3 bases; J trimming: 0 bases; junction bases outside the gene matches: 6. The CDR3 is 17 residues long. CDR3 sequence (DNA): TGTGCCAGCAGTTTCTGGGACAGGGCTCTAGCCAAAAACATTCAGTACTTC. As protein: CASSFWDRALAKNIQYF.

The genes are TRBV6-5 and TRBJ2-5; no clear D. V lost 4 bases to trimming and J lost 2 bases, with 20 bases between them. Germline CDR1 reads MNHEY; CDR2 reads SVGAGI. The CDR3 loop spans 17 amino acids. The CDR3 spells CASSSNPPAAVQETQYF. Here the CDR3 DNA reads TGTGCCAGCAGTTCGAACCCCCCGGCGGCAGTACAAGAGACCCAGTACTTC.

This chain links TRBV4-1 with TRBJ1-3; D gene unclear. The CDR3 runs 15 residues. CDR1 and CDR2 from the germline V gene are MGHRA and YSYEKL. Trimming removed 1 base at V and 1 base at J, with 8 bases between. As DNA, the CDR3 is TGCGCCAGCAGCCAAGCGGAGAGGTCTGGAAACACCATATATTTT. Protein sequence: CASSQAERSGNTIYF.

The sample holds many counts of this clonotype. The gene calls are TRBV7-2 and TRBJ1-1; D possibly corresponds to TRBD1 (5 bases). The V and J ends lost 3 bases and 6 bases respectively, with 11 bases between them. Germline-derived CDR1 and CDR2 are SGHTA and FQGNSA. The CDR3 sequence is 13 residues long. The CDR3 loop is CASSLGGGSEAFF. The CDR3 nucleotides read TGTGCCAGCAGCTTGGGGGGTGGCTCTGAAGCTTTCTTT. Supplemented by reference TRBV7-2 and TRBJ1-1, the full variable domain reads GAGVSQSPSNKVTEKGKDVELRCDPISGHTALYWYRQSLGQGLEFLIYFQGNSAPDKSGLPSDRFSAERTGGSVSTLTIQRTQQEDSAVYLCASSLGGGSEAFFGQGTRLTVV.

The chain links TRBV2 to TRBJ2-2; D unresolved. Trimming took off 4 bases at V and 0 bases at J, with 9 bases between the two ends. There are 15 residues in the CDR3. CDR1 and CDR2 (germline): SNHLY, FYNNEI. CDR3: CASSGFLANTGELFF. The CDR3 DNA reads TGTGCCAGCAGTGGATTCTTAGCGAACACCGGGGAGCTGTTTTTT.

This chain links TRBV28 with TRBJ1-1, with unresolved D. The CDR3 covers 14 residues. CDR1 and CDR2 (germline): MDHEN, SYDVKM. With 7 bases removed from V and 0 bases from J, the gap between germline ends came to 12 bases. The CDR3: CASTGWAMNTEAFF. The CDR3 nucleotides read TGTGCCAGCACCGGATGGGCCATGAACACTGAAGCTTTCTTT.

This chain connects TRBV27 to TRBJ2-1; 7 bases line up with TRBD1. The CDR3 totals 15 residues. Germline assignment: CDR1 MNHEY and CDR2 SMNVEV (reference sequence). Trimming took 3 bases from V and 7 from J; bases not matched to a gene: 9. The DNA of the CDR3 is TGTGCCAGCAGTTTTATAGGGGGCATGATGAATGAGCAGTTCTTC. Translating it yields CASSFIGGMMNEQFF.

The CDR3 DNA reads TGTGCCAGCAGTACCATCGGGGTAATGGGGGATGAGCAGTTCTTC. Residues: CASSTIGVMGDEQFF. The chain links TRBV27 to TRBJ2-1; D is possibly TRBD1 or TRBD2 (5 bases each). Germline lookup yields CDR1 MNHEY and CDR2 SMNVEV (reference sequence). The length of the CDR3 is 15 residues. V lost 5 bases and J 8 bases, leaving 19 bases between the germline ends.

This clonotype was detected many times. This sequence joins TRBV7-9 and TRBJ2-1, with a weak D call TRBD2 (5 bases). CDR3 size: 14 residues. The germline V and J ends were trimmed by 5 bases and 6 bases, with 14 bases remaining between them. Germline CDR1 SEHNR, CDR2 FQNEAQ (reference sequence). The CDR3 protein is CASSGGTSANEQFF. The CDR3, as DNA: TGTGCCAGCAGCGGAGGCACTAGTGCCAATGAGCAGTTCTTC.

The chain links TRBV28 to TRBJ1-1; D perhaps matches TRBD1 (6 bases). V lost 6 bases and J lost 3, with 17 bases in between. Germline V lookup: CDR1 MDHEN, CDR2 SYDVKM. There are 15 residues in the CDR3. CDR3 amino acids: CASSSLGAGDTEAFF. In DNA, the CDR3 is TGTGCCAGCAGCTCCCTGGGGGCAGGGGACACTGAAGCTTTCTTT. Combining the CDR3 with reference TRBV28 and TRBJ1-1 gives the whole variable domain DVKVTQSSRYLVKRTGEKVFLECVQDMDHENMFWYRQDPGLGLRLIYFSYDVKMKEKGDIPEGYSVSREKKERFSLILESASTNQTSMYLCASSSLGAGDTEAFFGQGTRLTVV.

In this sample, this clonotype turned up a few times. This rearrangement joins TRBV7-9 to TRBJ1-1; a possible D gene is TRBD1 (5 bases). CDR1 SEHNR and CDR2 FQNEAQ come from the germline V gene (reference sequence). The CDR3 covers 13 residues. V shed 6 bases and J shed 1 base, with 9 bases lying between them. In DNA form, the CDR3 reads TGTGCCAGCAGGGAAACAGGGAACACTGAAGCTTTCTTT. It encodes CASRETGNTEAFF.

The table lists this clonotype with a few counts. CDR3: CASSLVETRYGYTF. The DNA for the CDR3 is TGTGCCAGCAGCTTAGTGGAGACTCGTTATGGCTACACCTTC. The rearrangement uses TRBV7-2 and TRBJ1-2; D is uncertain. The germline gives CDR1 SGHTA, CDR2 FQGNSA. The CDR3 totals 14 residues. Between the trimmed V and J ends, which lost 1 base and 5 bases, there was a span of 11 bases.

The chain is built from TRBV27 and TRBJ2-7, with 7 positions matching TRBD1. CDR1 MNHEY and CDR2 SMNVEV come from the germline V gene (reference sequence). Germline trimming cut 6 bases from V and 2 bases from J; bases unmatched to any gene: 4. The CDR3 has 13 amino acids. CDR3 residues: CASSVGTAYEQYF. The CDR3, as DNA: TGTGCCAGCAGCGTAGGGACAGCCTACGAGCAGTACTTC.

This clonotype was counted between two and nine times. The V call is TRBV5-5, the J call TRBJ1-1, with D hard to call. V was shortened by 4 bases and J by 0 bases, with 13 bases between the two germline ends. The germline gives CDR1 SGHKS, CDR2 YYEKEE (reference sequence). CDR3 size: 15 residues. DNA for the CDR3: TGTGCCAGCAGCACACCTGGACGGTTGAACACTGAAGCTTTCTTT. It yields the protein CASSTPGRLNTEAFF.

This clonotype was observed a handful of times. This rearrangement joins TRBV2 to TRBJ2-3; D unresolved. V gave up 0 bases and J gave up 4 bases, with 5 bases separating them. Looked up from germline, CDR1 is SNHLY and CDR2 is FYNNEI. The CDR3 runs 13 residues. DNA of the CDR3: TGTGCCAGCAGTGAAGCGCTAGCAGATACGCAGTATTTT. Protein: CASSEALADTQYF.